Below, 24 T cell receptor beta chains from the same sample are listed, as sequenced in a study of T cell changes during pregnancy in multiple sclerosis. The repertoire was sequenced with immunoSEQ multiplex PCR; TCRdb's copy has only in-frame clones and lacks some. The table records under 65,000 clones, roughly 89% of them present only once. The specimen was peripheral blood, collected in the second trimester of pregnancy. The source is a female donor with multiple sclerosis, enrolled in a pregnancy study.

J is TRBJ2-1 and V is TRBV5-4; TRBD2 matches at 11 bases. This CDR3 contains 17 residues. Germline CDR1 reads SGHNT; CDR2 reads YYREEE (reference sequence). The ends lost 0 bases at V and 3 bases at J; junction bases unmatched: 5. The CDR3 DNA is TGTGCCAGCAGCTTGGCGGCTAGCGGGAGGATCTACAATGAGCAGTTCTTC. This encodes CASSLAASGRIYNEQFF.

This sequence joins TRBV13 and TRBJ1-1, with TRBD1 as a possible D gene (6 bases). This CDR3 is built from 15 residues. Germline V gives CDR1 PRHDT, CDR2 FYEKMQ (reference sequence). Between the trimmed V and J ends, which lost 5 bases and 4 bases, there was a span of 17 bases. In nucleotides, the CDR3 is TGTGCCAGCAGCCAAGAAGGGGGATGGAGCACTGAAGCTTTCTTT. It is translated as CASSQEGGWSTEAFF.

The chain recombines TRBV2 with TRBJ2-1; TRBD2 aligns across 10 bases. J gave up 9 bases and V 8 bases, and 13 bases lay outside the gene matches. From germline, CDR1 is SNHLY and CDR2 FYNNEI. This CDR3 is built from 15 residues. CDR3 region: CASGAGSGRAREQFF. DNA for the CDR3: TGTGCCAGCGGGGCTGGGAGCGGGAGGGCCCGTGAGCAGTTCTTC.

The chain employs TRBV5-4 and TRBJ1-2; 9 nucleotides agree with TRBD1. Looked up from germline, CDR1 is SGHNT and CDR2 is YYREEE (reference sequence). The junction had 6 bases not matched to a gene; V was cut back by 7 bases and J by 8 bases. The CDR3 is 12 amino acids. CDR3: CASEQGARGYTF. CDR3 sequence (DNA): TGTGCCAGCGAACAGGGGGCTCGGGGCTACACCTTC.

This chain uses TRBV23-1 with TRBJ2-7; D remains unclear. TRBV23-1 is noted as an ORF with a role that remains uncertain. The CDR3 is 18 amino acids. V was pared by 7 bases and J by 4 bases, with 29 bases between. CDR3 sequence: CASIYRFRRLCVPYEQYF. DNA of the CDR3: TGCGCCAGCATTTACAGATTTAGACGCTTATGTGTCCCATACGAGCAGTACTTC.

The chain carries TRBV19 and TRBJ1-4; 10 positions match TRBD1. The germline CDR1 and CDR2 sequences are LNHDA and SQIVND (reference sequence). Unmatched junction bases numbered 7, after V lost 2 bases and J lost 4 bases. The CDR3 consists of 17 residues. CDR3 amino acids: CASSIPLRTGGNEKLFF. The CDR3 DNA follows: TGTGCCAGTAGTATACCGCTTCGGACAGGGGGTAATGAAAAACTGTTTTTT.

This clone was counted a single time. The chain uses TRBV28 and TRBJ1-5, with D perhaps matching TRBD1 (5 bases). V lost 2 bases and J lost 7, with 12 bases in between. The CDR3 is made up of 14 amino acids. From germline, CDR1 is MDHEN and CDR2 SYDVKM. For the CDR3, the DNA is TGTGCCAGCAGTTTAATGGGGGGTGGCCAGCCCCAGCATTTT. It yields the protein CASSLMGGGQPQHF.

The V call is TRBV7-9, the J call TRBJ2-5, with a weak D call TRBD2 (5 bases). Germline V gene data show CDR1 as SEHNR and CDR2 as FQNEAQ (reference sequence). This CDR3 has 15 residues. Trimming removed 1 base at V and 2 bases at J, with 11 bases between. The CDR3 coding sequence is TGTGCCAGCAGCTTAGGTGGGAGTTTTCAAGAGACCCAGTACTTC. This codes for CASSLGGSFQETQYF.

The rearrangement joins TRBV2 to TRBJ1-2; 11 nucleotides agree with TRBD1. CDR1 SNHLY and CDR2 FYNNEI come from the germline V gene. The CDR3 length is 16 residues. J lost 9 bases, V lost 5 bases, and 14 bases had no gene match. CDR3 sequence reads: CASSRDRGTQDGSYTF. DNA of the CDR3: TGTGCCAGCAGTAGGGACAGGGGGACCCAGGACGGGAGCTACACCTTC.

This chain's CDR3 is CASSPPRERQTQYF. In DNA, the CDR3 is TGTGCCAGCTCACCACCCCGGGAGCGGCAGACCCAGTACTTC. V and J are TRBV18 and TRBJ2-5; tentative D call: TRBD2 (6 bases). The CDR3 contains 14 residues. Germline CDR1 and CDR2: KGHSH and LQKENI. V lost 0 bases to trimming and J lost 6 bases, with 11 bases between them.

This clone appeared a single time. The J gene is TRBJ1-5, the V gene TRBV2; D not certain. With 3 bases removed from V and 6 bases from J, the gap between germline ends came to 6 bases. Germline assignment: CDR1 SNHLY and CDR2 FYNNEI. The CDR3 runs 12 residues. The DNA for the CDR3 is TGTGCCAGCAGTGATCAGGCTCAGCCCCAGCATTTT. It is translated as CASSDQAQPQHF.

This chain uses TRBV2 with TRBJ1-1; D is uncertain. The CDR3 sequence is 17 residues long. The V end was cut by 0 bases, the J end by 1 base, with 15 bases between. The germline V gene encodes CDR1 SNHLY and CDR2 FYNNEI. The CDR3 DNA reads as TGTGCCAGCAGTGAAGCGCTTCCGGGGAACCCGAACACTGAAGCTTTCTTT. It specifies CASSEALPGNPNTEAFF.

This clone was observed a single time. This chain joins TRBV30 and TRBJ1-2, with unresolved D. The CDR3 consists of 11 residues. Looked up from germline, CDR1 is GTSNPN and CDR2 is SVGIG (reference sequence). Trimming removed 3 bases at V and 3 bases at J, with 5 bases between. Here the CDR3 reads CAWSEDYGYTF. The CDR3 DNA reads as TGTGCCTGGAGCGAGGACTATGGCTACACCTTC.

The chain recombines TRBV19 with TRBJ2-5, with D unresolved. CDR1 is LNHDA, CDR2 SQIVND, per germline (reference sequence). The V gene lost 3 bases and the J gene lost 5 bases, with 13 bases spanning the gap. The CDR3 length is 14 residues. The CDR3 coding sequence is TGTGCCAGTAGTATCTCGCACGCCGGGGAGACCCAGTACTTC. Protein: CASSISHAGETQYF.

Regarding this clone: The junction departs from germline at one end; a sequencing error may be responsible. V gene TRBV2 combines with J gene TRBJ1-3, with TRBD1 matching 7 bases. This CDR3 region has 14 residues. Germline CDR1 is SNHLY and CDR2 is FYNNEI. CDR3 nucleotide sequence: TGTGCGAGCAGGGAGGGGGCCTCTGGAAACACCATATATTTT. Translation gives CASREGASGNTIYF.

The CDR3 DNA sequence: TGTGCCAGCAGCTTAGCCAGGTTAGATGAGCAGTTCTTC. Amino acid sequence: CASSLARLDEQFF. This chain joins TRBV7-2 and TRBJ2-1; no clear D. The CDR3 consists of 13 residues. The V and J ends lost 0 bases and 8 bases respectively, with 8 bases between them. Germline loops: CDR1 SGHTA, CDR2 FQGNSA. Complete variable domain (other parts from reference TRBV7-2 and TRBJ2-1): GAGVSQSPSNKVTEKGKDVELRCDPISGHTALYWYRQSLGQGLEFLIYFQGNSAPDKSGLPSDRFSAERTGGSVSTLTIQRTQQEDSAVYLCASSLARLDEQFFGPGTRLTVL.

The V and J genes are TRBV4-2 and TRBJ1-5; D is uncertain. Germline V lookup: CDR1 LGHNA, CDR2 YNFKEQ. Trimming shortened V by 0 bases and J by 0 bases, and 12 bases separated the two germline ends. This CDR3 contains 17 residues. CDR3 coding DNA: TGTGCCAGCAGCCAAGATATAATTGGGCGTAGCAATCAGCCCCAGCATTTT. As protein: CASSQDIIGRSNQPQHF.

The chain is built from TRBV11-2 and TRBJ2-5, with 9 bases fitting TRBD1. Trimming removed 5 bases from V and 3 bases from J; junction bases left unmatched: 13. This CDR3 region has 17 residues. From germline, CDR1 is SGHAT and CDR2 FQNNGV. CDR3 nucleotides: TGTGCCAGCAGCCGTCGTTTACAGGGGGCGGCCGAAGAGACCCAGTACTTC. Its translation: CASSRRLQGAAEETQYF.

This chain uses TRBV19 with TRBJ1-4; TRBD1 aligns across 7 bases. The CDR3 is 18 residues long. Trimming cost V 5 bases and J 5 bases; bases outside gene matches: 17. CDR1 and CDR2 from the germline V gene are LNHDA and SQIVND (reference sequence). CDR3 amino acids: CASSYRRDSLLPNEKLFF. DNA for the CDR3: TGTGCCAGTAGTTACCGGCGGGACAGCCTTCTTCCCAATGAAAAACTGTTTTTT.

The V gene is TRBV9, the J gene TRBJ2-5; TRBD2 is a possible D gene (6 bases). This CDR3 has 15 amino acids. Between the trimmed V and J ends, which lost 4 bases and 2 bases, there was a span of 15 bases. Germline loops: CDR1 SGDLS, CDR2 YYNGEE. The chain's CDR3 is CASSHRSGRQETQYF. CDR3 nucleotide sequence: TGTGCCAGCAGCCACAGAAGTGGGAGGCAAGAGACCCAGTACTTC.

The genes are TRBV9 and TRBJ2-7, with 10 bases matching TRBD1. V lost 3 bases and J lost 6; bases outside the gene matches: 9. The CDR3 consists of 15 residues. Germline V gene sequence: CDR1 SGDLS, CDR2 YYNGEE. CDR3 in DNA: TGTGCCAGCAGCGGCGCCGGGACAGGGGTAGCCGAGCAGTACTTC. Encoded protein: CASSGAGTGVAEQYF.

V and J are TRBV5-8 and TRBJ2-7, with no clear D. This CDR3 has 17 residues. V was pared by 0 bases and J by 0 bases, with 16 bases between. CDR1 SGHTS and CDR2 YDEGEE come from the germline V gene. This CDR3 reads CASSLGARPSFSYEQYF. The DNA of the CDR3 is TGTGCCAGCAGCTTGGGGGCAAGACCATCCTTCTCCTACGAGCAGTACTTC.

The chain links TRBV20-1 to TRBJ1-2; no definite D call. This CDR3 region has 11 residues. Germline assignment: CDR1 DFQATT and CDR2 SNEGSKA (reference sequence). The V gene lost 4 bases and the J gene lost 4 bases, with 7 bases spanning the gap. CDR3 sequence: CSATSGYGYTF. As DNA, the CDR3 is TGCAGTGCTACATCAGGCTATGGCTACACCTTC.

This sequence joins TRBV6-5 and TRBJ1-1; D remains ambiguous. Deletions cut 0 bases from V and 0 bases from J, with 8 bases between. The CDR3 length is 15 residues. CDR1 is MNHEY and CDR2 is SVGAGI in the germline V gene. CDR3 residues: CASSYSELMNTEAFF. In nucleotides, the CDR3 is TGTGCCAGCAGTTACTCAGAGCTAATGAACACTGAAGCTTTCTTT.